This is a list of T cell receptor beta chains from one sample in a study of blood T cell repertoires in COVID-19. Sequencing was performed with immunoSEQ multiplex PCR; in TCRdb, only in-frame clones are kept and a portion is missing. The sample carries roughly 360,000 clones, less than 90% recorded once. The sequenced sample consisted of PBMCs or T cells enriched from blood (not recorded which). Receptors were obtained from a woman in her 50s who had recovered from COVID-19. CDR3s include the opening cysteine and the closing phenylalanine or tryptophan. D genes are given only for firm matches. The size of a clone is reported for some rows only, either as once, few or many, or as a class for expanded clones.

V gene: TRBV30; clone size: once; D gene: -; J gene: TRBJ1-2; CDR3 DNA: TGTGCCTGGAGCCGAAGGGGCGAACGGGCAGGCTATGGCTACACCTTC; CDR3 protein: CAWSRRGERAGYGYTF
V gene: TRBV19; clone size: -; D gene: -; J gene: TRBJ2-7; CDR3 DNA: TGTGCCAGTAGTATTGGAGGGATCTACGAGCAGTACTTC; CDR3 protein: CASSIGGIYEQYF
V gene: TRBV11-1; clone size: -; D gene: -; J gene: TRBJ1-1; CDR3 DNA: TGTGCCAGCAGCTCCCATACTGAAGCTTTCTTT; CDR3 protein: CASSSHTEAFF
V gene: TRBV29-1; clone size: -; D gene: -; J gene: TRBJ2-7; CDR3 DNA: TGCAGCGTTGAAGATCCTGACATGCCCTACGAGCAGTACTTC; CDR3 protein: CSVEDPDMPYEQYF
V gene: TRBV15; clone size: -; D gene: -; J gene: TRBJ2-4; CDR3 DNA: TGTGCCACCAGCAGAGATCAGGTATTGACGGACATTCAGTACTTC; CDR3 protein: CATSRDQVLTDIQYF
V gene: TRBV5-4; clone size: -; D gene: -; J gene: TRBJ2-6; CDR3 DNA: TGTGCCAGCAGCTTTCCGAGACTCTCTGGGGCCAACATCCTGACTTTC; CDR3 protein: CASSFPRLSGANILTF
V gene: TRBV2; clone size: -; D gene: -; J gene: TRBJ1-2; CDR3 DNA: TGTGCCGGCCACCCGGGAACAGCGGGGGGCTACACCTTC; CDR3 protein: CAGHPGTAGGYTF
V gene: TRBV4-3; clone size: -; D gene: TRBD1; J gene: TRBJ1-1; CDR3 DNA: TGCGCCAGCAGCCCAAGGGTTTCAGGGGGTGACACTGAAGCTTTCTTT; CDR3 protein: CASSPRVSGGDTEAFF
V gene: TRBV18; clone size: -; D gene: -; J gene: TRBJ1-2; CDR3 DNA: TGTGCCAGCTCTCACCGGGGAGGTCGACGGGATGGCTACACCTTC; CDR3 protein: CASSHRGGRRDGYTF
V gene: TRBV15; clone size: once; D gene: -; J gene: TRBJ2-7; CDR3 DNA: TGTGCCACCAGCAGTGGACAGTACGAGCAGTACTTC; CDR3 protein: CATSSGQYEQYF
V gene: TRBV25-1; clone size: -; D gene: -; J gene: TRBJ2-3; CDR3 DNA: TGTGCCAGCAGTCCGGGGGACACAGATACGCAGTATTTT; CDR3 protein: CASSPGDTDTQYF
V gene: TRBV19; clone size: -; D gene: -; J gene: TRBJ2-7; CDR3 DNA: TGTGCCAGTAGTCCCGACAGGCTCGCTGGAGGTGAGCAGTACTTC; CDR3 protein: CASSPDRLAGGEQYF
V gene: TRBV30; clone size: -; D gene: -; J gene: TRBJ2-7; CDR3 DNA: TGTGCCTCAACAACCGACAGCCTCTCCTACGAGCAGTACTTC; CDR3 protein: CASTTDSLSYEQYF
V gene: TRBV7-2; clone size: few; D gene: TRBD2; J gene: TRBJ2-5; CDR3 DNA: TGTGCCAGCAGCGGACTAGCGGGAGTAGTGGGAGAGACCCAGTACTTC; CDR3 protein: CASSGLAGVVGETQYF
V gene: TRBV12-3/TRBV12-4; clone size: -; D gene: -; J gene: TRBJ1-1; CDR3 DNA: TGTGCCAGCAGTTTACGATCCCGAGGGGAAGCTTTCTTT; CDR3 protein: CASSLRSRGEAFF